This T cell receptor beta chain was profiled in a study of cytomegalovirus exposure and HLA in healthy donors. Germline loops: CDR1 SGHAT, CDR2 FQNNGV. The length of the CDR3 is 17 residues. Trimming at V came to 5 bases and at J to 0 bases, leaving 8 bases not matched to a gene. Profiling relied on immunoSEQ multiplex PCR, and the TCRdb table lists in-frame clones only, not all of them. The data show about 250,000 clones, with about 90% seen just once and around 11% held by the top ten. This clone appeared once. The rearrangement joins TRBV11-2 to TRBJ2-1; TRBD2 agrees at 9 bases. Specimen: PBMCs. The clonotype was recovered from a man between 18 and 29 years old in good health and CMV-seropositive. The CDR3 DNA reads as TGTGCCAGCAGCAGCCTTAGCGGGAGACCCTCCTACAATGAGCAGTTCTTC. Its translation: CASSSLSGRPSYNEQFF.